Each of the 29 T cell receptor beta chains below was sequenced from the same sample in a study of OX40 agonist ivuxolimab in advanced cancers. The method was immunoSEQ multiplex PCR; TCRdb's version includes in-frame clones alone and lacks a portion of them. The table shows some 100,000 clones, with around 87% occurring only once. The starting material was CD4+ or CD8+ T cells sorted from blood, obtained in a trial of the OX40 agonist ivuxolimab. The receptors come from an adult with an advanced solid tumor such as melanoma, head and neck, liver or kidney cancer.

This clone was detected once. This chain uses TRBV29-1 with TRBJ2-7, with a weak D call TRBD1 (7 bases). This CDR3 contains 12 residues. V was clipped by 4 bases and J by 6 bases, with 13 bases between them. Per the germline V gene, CDR1 is SQVTM and CDR2 is ANQGSEA. CDR3 sequence (DNA): TGCAGCGTTGGAAATCAGGGGGGCGAGCAGTACTTC. This gives the protein CSVGNQGGEQYF.

The chain combines TRBV28 with TRBJ2-1, with 9 bases lining up with TRBD1. CDR1 MDHEN and CDR2 SYDVKM come from the germline V gene. Germline trimming cut 8 bases from V and 4 bases from J; bases unmatched to any gene: 9. This CDR3 contains 15 residues. The CDR3 sequence: CASESAGTGYNEQFF. In DNA, the CDR3 is TGTGCCAGCGAATCCGCCGGGACAGGGTACAATGAGCAGTTCTTC. The full variable domain, its missing parts supplied by reference TRBV28 and TRBJ2-1, is DVKVTQSSRYLVKRTGEKVFLECVQDMDHENMFWYRQDPGLGLRLIYFSYDVKMKEKGDIPEGYSVSREKKERFSLILESASTNQTSMYLCASESAGTGYNEQFFGPGTRLTVL.

The CDR3, as DNA: TGTGCCTGGAGTGGACAGGCAGGGAACTATGGCTACACCTTC. Encoded protein: CAWSGQAGNYGYTF. This chain links TRBV30 with TRBJ1-2; perhaps TRBD1 as D (6 bases). The length of the CDR3 is 14 residues. V dropped 1 base and J dropped 2 bases, with 11 bases sitting between them. CDR1 and CDR2 (germline): GTSNPN, SVGIG (reference sequence).

This rearrangement joins TRBV5-3 to TRBJ1-1; no reliable D call. TRBV5-3 counts as an open reading frame of uncertain function. Deletions cut 4 bases from V and 1 base from J, with 14 bases between. This CDR3 is built from 15 residues. CDR3 sequence: CARSPSTLTNTEAFF. CDR3 DNA: TGTGCCAGAAGCCCCTCCACATTGACGAACACTGAAGCTTTCTTT.

This chain uses TRBV9 with TRBJ1-3; the D gene is possibly TRBD1 (6 bases). From germline, CDR1 is SGDLS and CDR2 YYNGEE. The CDR3 is 16 amino acids. V lost 4 bases to trimming and J lost 0 bases, with 14 bases between them. The DNA of the CDR3 is TGTGCCAGCAGCTTGGGGGCGAGAAGCTCTGGAAACACCATATATTTT. Protein sequence: CASSLGARSSGNTIYF.

This rearrangement joins TRBV2 to TRBJ2-3, with a tentative D call TRBD2 (6 bases). V was clipped by 7 bases and J by 0 bases, with 11 bases between them. This CDR3 has 14 amino acids. The V gene's germline CDR1 is SNHLY and CDR2 FYNNEI. This CDR3 reads CASKLAASTDTQYF. The CDR3, as DNA: TGTGCCAGCAAACTAGCTGCTAGCACAGATACGCAGTATTTT.

V usage is TRBV11-2 and J usage is TRBJ2-7; 10 nucleotides align to TRBD1. There are 16 residues in the CDR3. Looked up from germline, CDR1 is SGHAT and CDR2 is FQNNGV. Trimming removed 5 bases from V and 6 bases from J; junction bases left unmatched: 13. This chain's CDR3 is CASSPSDRGAASEQYF. CDR3 bases: TGTGCCAGCAGCCCCTCGGACAGGGGGGCGGCTAGCGAGCAGTACTTC.

V gene TRBV14 combines with J gene TRBJ1-1, with D unclear. Trimming took 0 bases from V and 7 from J, leaving 12 bases between them. Germline V gives CDR1 SGHDN, CDR2 FVKESK. The CDR3 contains 14 residues. DNA of the CDR3: TGTGCCAGCAGCCAAGACGTGGGTATAGGTGAAGCTTTCTTT. Protein sequence: CASSQDVGIGEAFF.

About this clone itself: Distinct nucleotide sequences in the sample also encode this CDR3. The chain carries TRBV7-8 and TRBJ2-7; no clear D gene. V shed 0 bases and J shed 6 bases, with 6 bases lying between them. Germline V gene lookup returns CDR1 SGHVS and CDR2 FQNEAQ. This CDR3 comprises 12 residues. CDR3 in amino acids: CASSLARGEQYF. The CDR3 nucleotides are TGTGCCAGCAGCTTAGCCCGCGGCGAGCAGTACTTC.

J is TRBJ2-5 and V is TRBV6-5, with TRBD2 matching over 8 bases. After removal of 8 bases from V and 6 bases from J, the junction contained 14 bases not matched to a gene. There are 15 residues in the CDR3. Germline lookup yields CDR1 MNHEY and CDR2 SVGAGI. This CDR3 is CASAGGRGGRKTQYF. The CDR3 DNA sequence: TGTGCCAGCGCGGGTGGGCGCGGGGGGCGGAAGACCCAGTACTTC.

This clone occurred once. The CDR3 DNA follows: TGTGCCAGCGGAAAGCGGGGGGAAGAGACCCAGTACTTC. Residues: CASGKRGEETQYF. The chain joins TRBV6-1 to TRBJ2-5; 9 bases are a match to TRBD2. This CDR3 region has 13 residues. The J segment lost 3 bases and the V segment lost 8 bases, leaving 4 bases of the junction unmatched. CDR1 and CDR2 (germline): MNHNS, SASEGT.

This sequence joins TRBV13 and TRBJ2-5, with 10 bases fitting TRBD1. Germline lookup yields CDR1 PRHDT and CDR2 FYEKMQ (reference sequence). The CDR3 sequence is 15 residues long. The J segment lost 5 bases and the V segment lost 5 bases, leaving 8 bases of the junction unmatched. The CDR3 reads CASSRTGQGGETQYF. The CDR3 nucleotides are TGTGCCAGCAGCCGAACCGGACAGGGGGGGGAGACCCAGTACTTC.

The rearrangement links TRBV5-1 to TRBJ2-5; the D is unclear. Trimming cost V 4 bases and J 2 bases, with 9 bases left between them. Germline CDR1 and CDR2: SGHRS and YFSETQ. This CDR3 spans 13 amino acids. CDR3 DNA: TGCGCCAGCAGCCCCGTCGGGCAAGAGACCCAGTACTTC. This sequence encodes CASSPVGQETQYF.

CDR3: CASSMGQREEGIQYF. CDR3 bases: TGTGCCAGCAGCATGGGACAGAGAGAGGAGGGCATTCAGTACTTC. The rearrangement links TRBV7-8 to TRBJ2-4, with a possible D match to TRBD1 (7 bases). V was trimmed by 5 bases and J by 9 bases, leaving 20 bases between them. The CDR3 spans 15 residues. Per germline, CDR1 SGHVS and CDR2 FQNEAQ.

The V and J genes are TRBV30 and TRBJ1-5, with no clear D. Between the trimmed V and J ends, which lost 3 bases and 0 bases, there was a span of 9 bases. Germline-derived CDR1 and CDR2 are GTSNPN and SVGIG (reference sequence). The CDR3 contains 14 residues. The CDR3 coding sequence is TGTGCCTGGAGGAGTAGGGATAGCAATCAGCCCCAGCATTTT. It translates to CAWRSRDSNQPQHF. The variable domain in full, with the rest retrieved from reference TRBV30 and TRBJ1-5, is SQTIHQWPATLVQPVGSPLSLECTVEGTSNPNLYWYRQAAGRGLQLLFYSVGIGQISSEVPQNLSASRPQDRQFILSSKKLLLSDSGFYLCAWRSRDSNQPQHFGDGTRLSIL.

The genes are TRBV4-1 and TRBJ1-2, with D uncertain. Trimming took 3 bases from V and 8 from J, leaving 16 bases between them. The CDR3 is made up of 14 amino acids. Germline assignment: CDR1 MGHRA and CDR2 YSYEKL. This CDR3 reads CASSQIRITTGYTF. Written as DNA, the CDR3 is TGCGCCAGCAGCCAGATAAGGATCACTACCGGCTACACCTTC.

The chain carries TRBV9 and TRBJ1-3, with D possibly being TRBD1 (6 bases). The V end was cut by 3 bases, the J end by 4 bases, with 14 bases between. In germline, CDR1 is SGDLS, CDR2 YYNGEE. This CDR3 spans 15 amino acids. In DNA, the CDR3 is TGTGCCAGCAGCGAGCGACAGGCCCCGGGAAACACCATATATTTT. Protein sequence: CASSERQAPGNTIYF.

This rearrangement joins TRBV6-6 to TRBJ2-7; D perhaps matches TRBD2 (5 bases). Germline V CDR1 and CDR2: MNHNY, SVGAGI (reference sequence). CDR3 length: 16 residues. The V end lost 6 bases, the J end lost 6 bases, and 24 bases lay between the germline ends. CDR3 DNA sequence: TGTGCCAGCAGAGGAAGCCGGGCCATTTCAGAGGGCGAGCAGTACTTC. This codes for CASRGSRAISEGEQYF.

J is TRBJ1-6 and V is TRBV9; 10 bases are shared with TRBD1. With 5 bases clipped from V and 8 bases from J, the junction kept 10 bases outside the gene matches. This CDR3 has 16 amino acids. Germline CDR1 reads SGDLS; CDR2 reads YYNGEE. CDR3: CASSREPGTGDSPLHF. CDR3 bases: TGTGCCAGCAGTCGGGAGCCCGGGACAGGGGATTCACCCCTCCACTTT.

The table lists this clone with a count of one. CDR3 in DNA: TGTGCCAGCAGCCAAGAACCTAGTGAGCAGCCCCAGCATTTT. It translates to CASSQEPSEQPQHF. V usage is TRBV4-2 and J usage is TRBJ1-5; D ambiguous. Germline CDR1 and CDR2: LGHNA and YNFKEQ. Trimming cost V 0 bases and J 7 bases, with 10 bases left between them. The CDR3 covers 14 residues.

J is TRBJ1-5 and V is TRBV6-1, with D tentatively TRBD1 (5 bases). The CDR3 covers 15 residues. The germline V gene encodes CDR1 MNHNS and CDR2 SASEGT. The V and J ends lost 4 bases and 0 bases respectively, with 10 bases between them. The CDR3 is CASSVGTYSNQPQHF. The CDR3, as DNA: TGTGCCAGCAGTGTCGGGACTTATAGCAATCAGCCCCAGCATTTT.

This clone occurred a few times. The chain uses TRBV6-6 and TRBJ2-7; 7 bases match TRBD1. The trim removed 1 base at V and 4 bases at J, leaving 10 bases unmatched. This CDR3 comprises 16 residues. Per the germline V gene, CDR1 is MNHNY and CDR2 is SVGAGI (reference sequence). CDR3 DNA: TGTGCCAGCAGTTACTTAAGACAGGGAATTCGATACGAGCAGTACTTC. It encodes CASSYLRQGIRYEQYF.

Only one count was recorded for this clone. The chain couples TRBV19 to TRBJ2-2; 10 bases are shared with TRBD2. The CDR3 consists of 15 residues. Germline CDR1 is LNHDA and CDR2 is SQIVND (reference sequence). After removal of 7 bases from V and 7 bases from J, the junction contained 9 bases not matched to a gene. CDR3 protein: CASTTGTSVHGELFF. The CDR3 nucleotides are TGTGCCAGTACAACCGGGACTAGCGTGCACGGGGAGCTGTTTTTT.

This sequence joins TRBV11-1 and TRBJ2-1; 7 positions agree with TRBD2. Trimming removed 1 base from V and 4 bases from J; junction bases left unmatched: 4. Per germline, CDR1 SGHAT and CDR2 FQDESV (reference sequence). The CDR3 spans 15 residues. CDR3 nucleotides: TGTGCCAGCAGCTTAGTTAGCGGGCCTTACAATGAGCAGTTCTTC. It codes for CASSLVSGPYNEQFF.

The chain uses TRBV10-3 and TRBJ1-2; 7 bases are a match to TRBD1. CDR3 length equals 13 residues. J lost 5 bases, V lost 5 bases, and 5 bases had no gene match. CDR1 and CDR2 (germline): ENHRY, SYGVKD. The CDR3 spells CAISQRQGYGYTF. In nucleotides, the CDR3 is TGTGCCATCAGTCAGCGACAGGGTTATGGCTACACCTTC.

This clone was detected a few times. The chain combines TRBV25-1 with TRBJ1-1; tentative D call: TRBD1 (6 bases). Germline-derived CDR1 and CDR2 are MGHDK and SYGVNS. V dropped 4 bases and J dropped 2 bases, with 11 bases sitting between them. CDR3 length: 14 amino acids. Here the CDR3 reads CASSAGQKNTEAFF. DNA for the CDR3: TGTGCCAGCAGTGCTGGACAGAAAAACACTGAAGCTTTCTTT.

The V and J genes are TRBV7-8 and TRBJ2-7; D may be TRBD1 or TRBD2 (5 bases each). V dropped 1 base and J dropped 7 bases, with 11 bases sitting between them. Germline V CDR1 and CDR2: SGHVS, FQNEAQ. The CDR3 contains 13 residues. This CDR3 is CASSLGGVGEQYF. CDR3 in DNA: TGTGCCAGCAGCTTAGGAGGGGTTGGGGAGCAGTACTTC.

V and J are TRBV5-1 and TRBJ2-1; 9 bases match TRBD1. The CDR3 extends over 13 amino acids. Germline lookup yields CDR1 SGHRS and CDR2 YFSETQ. V trimming: 8 bases; J trimming: 3 bases; junction bases outside the gene matches: 3. The CDR3 loop reads CASTGQGYNEQFF. In nucleotides, the CDR3 is TGCGCCAGTACGGGACAGGGCTACAATGAGCAGTTCTTC.

The chain links TRBV6-1 to TRBJ2-1; a weak D match, TRBD2 (6 bases). The CDR3 has 14 amino acids. Germline V CDR1 and CDR2: MNHNS, SASEGT. V was trimmed by 5 bases and J by 3 bases, leaving 11 bases between them. The CDR3, as DNA: TGTGCCAGCAGTCGGGGACTGGACTACAATGAGCAGTTCTTC. Protein: CASSRGLDYNEQFF.